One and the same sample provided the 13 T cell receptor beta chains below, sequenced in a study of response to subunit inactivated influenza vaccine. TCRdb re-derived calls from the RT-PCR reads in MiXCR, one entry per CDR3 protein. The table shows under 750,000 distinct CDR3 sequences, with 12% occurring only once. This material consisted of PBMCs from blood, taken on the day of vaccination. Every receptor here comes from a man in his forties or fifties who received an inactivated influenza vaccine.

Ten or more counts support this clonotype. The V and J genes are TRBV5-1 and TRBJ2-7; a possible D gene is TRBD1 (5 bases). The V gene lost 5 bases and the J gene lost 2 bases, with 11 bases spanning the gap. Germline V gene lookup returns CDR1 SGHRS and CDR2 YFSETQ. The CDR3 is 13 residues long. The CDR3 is CASRWTPTYEQYF. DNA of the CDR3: TGCGCCAGCAGATGGACACCTACCTACGAGCAGTACTTC. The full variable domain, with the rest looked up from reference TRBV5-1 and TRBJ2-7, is KAGVTQTPRYLIKTRGQQVTLSCSPISGHRSVSWYQQTPGQGLQFLFEYFSETQRNKGNFPGRFSGRQFSNSRSEMNVSTLELGDSALYLCASRWTPTYEQYFGPGTRLTVT.

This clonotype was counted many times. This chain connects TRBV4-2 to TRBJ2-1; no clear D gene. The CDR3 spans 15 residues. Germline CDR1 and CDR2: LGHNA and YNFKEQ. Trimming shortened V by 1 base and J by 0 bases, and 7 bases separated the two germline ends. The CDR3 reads CASSQGGDSYNEQFF. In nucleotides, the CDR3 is TGTGCCAGCAGCCAAGGAGGCGACTCCTACAATGAGCAGTTCTTC.

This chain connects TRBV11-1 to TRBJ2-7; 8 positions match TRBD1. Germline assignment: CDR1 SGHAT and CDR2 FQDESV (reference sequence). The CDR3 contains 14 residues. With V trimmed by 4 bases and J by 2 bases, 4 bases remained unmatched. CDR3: CASSSTGVTYEQYF. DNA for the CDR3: TGTGCCAGCAGCTCGACAGGGGTCACCTACGAGCAGTACTTC.

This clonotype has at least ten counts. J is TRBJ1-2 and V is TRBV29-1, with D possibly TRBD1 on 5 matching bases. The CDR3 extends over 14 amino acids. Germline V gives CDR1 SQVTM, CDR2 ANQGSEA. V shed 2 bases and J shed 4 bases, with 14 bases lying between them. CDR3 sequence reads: CSVEQGGLGYGYTF. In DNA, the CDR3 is TGCAGCGTTGAACAGGGCGGTCTGGGCTATGGCTACACCTTC.

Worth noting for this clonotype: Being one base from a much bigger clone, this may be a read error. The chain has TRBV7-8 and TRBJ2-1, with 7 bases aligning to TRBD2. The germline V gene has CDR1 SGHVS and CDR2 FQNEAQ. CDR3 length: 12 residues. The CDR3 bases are TGTGCCAGCGGCTTCGGGAGGAATGAGCAGTTCTTC. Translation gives CASGFGRNEQFF.

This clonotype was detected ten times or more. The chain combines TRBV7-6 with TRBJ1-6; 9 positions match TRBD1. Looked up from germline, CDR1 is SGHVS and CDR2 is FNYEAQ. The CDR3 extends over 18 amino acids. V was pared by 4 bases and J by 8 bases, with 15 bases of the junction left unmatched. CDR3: CASSSNRGKQGADSPLHF. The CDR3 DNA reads TGTGCCAGCAGCTCAAACCGGGGGAAACAGGGGGCTGATTCACCCCTCCACTTT.

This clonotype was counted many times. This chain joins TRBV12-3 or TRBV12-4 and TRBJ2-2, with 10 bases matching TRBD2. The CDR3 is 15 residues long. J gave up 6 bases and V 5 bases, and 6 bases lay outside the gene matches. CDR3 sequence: CASSISGRRAGELFF. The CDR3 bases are TGTGCCAGCAGTATTAGCGGGAGGAGGGCCGGGGAGCTGTTTTTT.

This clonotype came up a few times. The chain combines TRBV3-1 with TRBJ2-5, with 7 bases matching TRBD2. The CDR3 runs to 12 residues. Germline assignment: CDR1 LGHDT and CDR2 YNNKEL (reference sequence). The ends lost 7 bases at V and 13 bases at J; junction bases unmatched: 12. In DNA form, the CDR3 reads TGTGCCAGCACCCCCGAGCGGGGCCTGAGGTACTTC. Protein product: CASTPERGLRYF.

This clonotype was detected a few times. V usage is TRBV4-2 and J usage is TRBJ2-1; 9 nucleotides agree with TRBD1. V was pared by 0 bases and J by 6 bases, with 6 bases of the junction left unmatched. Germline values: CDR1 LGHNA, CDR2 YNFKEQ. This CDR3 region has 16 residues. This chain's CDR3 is CASSQDYGTGFNEQFF. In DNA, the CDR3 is TGTGCCAGCAGCCAAGATTATGGGACAGGGTTCAATGAGCAGTTCTTC.

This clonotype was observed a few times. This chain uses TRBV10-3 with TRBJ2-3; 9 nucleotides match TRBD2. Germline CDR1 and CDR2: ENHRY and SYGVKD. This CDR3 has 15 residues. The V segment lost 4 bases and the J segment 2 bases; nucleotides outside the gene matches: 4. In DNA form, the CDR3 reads TGTGCCATCAGTGGGATAGCGGGGGACACAGATACGCAGTATTTT. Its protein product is CAISGIAGDTDTQYF.

CDR3 in DNA: TGTGCCAGCAGTTATGTTGTGGGGAATCAGCCCCAGCATTTT. Translation: CASSYVVGNQPQHF. The J gene is TRBJ1-5, the V gene TRBV6-2 or TRBV6-3; no clear D gene. Germline V gene sequence: CDR1 MNHEY, CDR2 SVGEGT. The CDR3 has 14 residues. V was trimmed by 3 bases and J by 4 bases, leaving 10 bases between them.

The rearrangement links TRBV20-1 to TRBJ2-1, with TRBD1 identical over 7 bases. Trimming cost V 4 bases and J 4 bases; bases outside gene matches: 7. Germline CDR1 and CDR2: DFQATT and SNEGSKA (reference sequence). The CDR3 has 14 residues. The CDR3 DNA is TGCAGTGCTAAACGGTTGGACAGGTACAATGAGCAGTTCTTC. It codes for CSAKRLDRYNEQFF.

CDR3 loop: CSVGGIGGYIQYF. The CDR3, as DNA: TGCAGCGTTGGAGGGATTGGTGGGTACATTCAGTACTTC. This sequence joins TRBV29-1 and TRBJ2-4; a possible D gene is TRBD2 (5 bases). Looked up from germline, CDR1 is SQVTM and CDR2 is ANQGSEA. The CDR3 has 13 amino acids. Trimming cost V 4 bases and J 8 bases, with 15 bases left between them.